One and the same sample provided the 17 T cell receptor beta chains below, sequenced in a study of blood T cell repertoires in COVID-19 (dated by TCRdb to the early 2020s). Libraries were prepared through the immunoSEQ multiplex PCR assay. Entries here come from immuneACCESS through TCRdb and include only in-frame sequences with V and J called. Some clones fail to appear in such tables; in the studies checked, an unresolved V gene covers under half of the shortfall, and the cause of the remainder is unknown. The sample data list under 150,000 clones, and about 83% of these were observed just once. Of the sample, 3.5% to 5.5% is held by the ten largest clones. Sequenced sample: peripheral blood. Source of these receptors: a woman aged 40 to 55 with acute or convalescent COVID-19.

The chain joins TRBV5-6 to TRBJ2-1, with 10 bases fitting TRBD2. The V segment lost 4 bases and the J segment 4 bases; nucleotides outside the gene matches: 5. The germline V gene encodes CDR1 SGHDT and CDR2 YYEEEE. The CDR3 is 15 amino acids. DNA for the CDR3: TGTGCCAGCAGCGAGGGACTAGCGAATTACAATGAGCAGTTCTTC. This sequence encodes CASSEGLANYNEQFF.

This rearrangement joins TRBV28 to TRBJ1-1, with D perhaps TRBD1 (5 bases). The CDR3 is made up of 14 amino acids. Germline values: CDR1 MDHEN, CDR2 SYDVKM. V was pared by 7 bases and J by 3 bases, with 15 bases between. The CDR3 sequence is CASINLGVHTEAFF. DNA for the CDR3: TGTGCCAGCATTAATTTAGGGGTCCACACTGAAGCTTTCTTT.

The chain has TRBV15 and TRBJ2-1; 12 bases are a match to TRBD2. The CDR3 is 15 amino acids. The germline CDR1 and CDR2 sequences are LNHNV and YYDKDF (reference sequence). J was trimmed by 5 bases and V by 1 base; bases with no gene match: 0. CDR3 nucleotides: TGTGCCACCAGCAGAGGACTAGCGGGGGACAATGAGCAGTTCTTC. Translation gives CATSRGLAGDNEQFF.

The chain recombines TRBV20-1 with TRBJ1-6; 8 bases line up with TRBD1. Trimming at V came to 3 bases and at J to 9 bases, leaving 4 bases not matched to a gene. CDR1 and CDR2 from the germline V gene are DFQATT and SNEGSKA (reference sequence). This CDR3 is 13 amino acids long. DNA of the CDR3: TGCAGTGCTAGTGGGACAGGATCTTCACCCCTCCACTTT. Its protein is CSASGTGSSPLHF.

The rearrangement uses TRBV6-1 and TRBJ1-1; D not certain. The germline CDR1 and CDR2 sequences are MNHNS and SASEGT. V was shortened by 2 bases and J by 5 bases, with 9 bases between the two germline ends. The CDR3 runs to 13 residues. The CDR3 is CASSEQDRTEAFF. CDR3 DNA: TGTGCCAGCAGTGAACAGGATAGGACTGAAGCTTTCTTT.

CDR3 amino acids: CASSYRTAQGGYTF. CDR3 nucleotide sequence: TGTGCCAGCAGTTACCGGACGGCTCAGGGTGGCTACACCTTC. This rearrangement joins TRBV6-5 to TRBJ1-2; tentative D call: TRBD1 (5 bases). Germline V gene sequence: CDR1 MNHEY, CDR2 SVGAGI. This CDR3 has 14 amino acids. Trimming shortened V by 2 bases and J by 7 bases, and 14 bases separated the two germline ends.

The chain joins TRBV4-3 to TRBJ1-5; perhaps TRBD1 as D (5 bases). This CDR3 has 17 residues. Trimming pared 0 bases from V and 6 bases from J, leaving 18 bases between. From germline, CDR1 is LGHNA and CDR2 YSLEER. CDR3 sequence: CASSQDTSGGLGQPQHF. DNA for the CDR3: TGCGCCAGCAGCCAAGACACATCGGGGGGATTGGGTCAGCCCCAGCATTTT.

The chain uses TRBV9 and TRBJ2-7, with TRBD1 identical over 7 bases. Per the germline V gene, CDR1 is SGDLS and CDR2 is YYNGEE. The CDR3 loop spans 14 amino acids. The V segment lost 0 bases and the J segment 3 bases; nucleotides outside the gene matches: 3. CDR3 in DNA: TGTGCCAGCAGCGTAGGACAGGGTGGCTACGAGCAGTACTTC. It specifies CASSVGQGGYEQYF.

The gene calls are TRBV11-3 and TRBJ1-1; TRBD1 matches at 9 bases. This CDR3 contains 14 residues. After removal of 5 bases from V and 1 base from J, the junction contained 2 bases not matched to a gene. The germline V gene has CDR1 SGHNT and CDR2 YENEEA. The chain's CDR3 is CASSIQGANTEAFF. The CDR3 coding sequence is TGTGCCAGCAGCATACAGGGGGCGAACACTGAAGCTTTCTTT. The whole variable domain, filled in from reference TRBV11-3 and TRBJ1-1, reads EAGVVQSPRYKIIEKKQPVAFWCNPISGHNTLYWYLQNLGQGPELLIRYENEEAVDDSQLPKDRFSAERLKGVDSTLKIQPAELGDSAVYLCASSIQGANTEAFFGQGTRLTVV.

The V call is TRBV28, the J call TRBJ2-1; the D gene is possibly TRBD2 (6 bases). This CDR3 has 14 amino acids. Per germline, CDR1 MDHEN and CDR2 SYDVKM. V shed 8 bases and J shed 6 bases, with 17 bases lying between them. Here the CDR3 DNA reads TGTGCCAGCGGGACTCCGAAAGAGGCCAATGAGCAGTTCTTC. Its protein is CASGTPKEANEQFF. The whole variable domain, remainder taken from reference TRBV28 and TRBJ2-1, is DVKVTQSSRYLVKRTGEKVFLECVQDMDHENMFWYRQDPGLGLRLIYFSYDVKMKEKGDIPEGYSVSREKKERFSLILESASTNQTSMYLCASGTPKEANEQFFGPGTRLTVL.

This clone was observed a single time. The CDR3 reads CATSDPRRRRPGTDTQYF. For the CDR3, the DNA is TGTGCCACCAGTGACCCCCGCCGGAGGAGGCCAGGCACAGATACGCAGTATTTT. The chain recombines TRBV24-1 with TRBJ2-3; TRBD2 might be the D (5 bases). The germline CDR1 and CDR2 sequences are KGHDR and SFDVKD. The ends were cut back, 4 bases at V and 1 base at J, with 20 bases in the middle. The CDR3 has 18 amino acids.

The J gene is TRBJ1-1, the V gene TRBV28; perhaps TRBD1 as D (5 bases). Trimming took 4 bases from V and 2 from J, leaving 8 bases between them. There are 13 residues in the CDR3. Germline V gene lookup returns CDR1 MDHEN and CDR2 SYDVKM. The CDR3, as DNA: TGTGCCAGCAGTTGGGGGGGAAACACTGAAGCTTTCTTT. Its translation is CASSWGGNTEAFF.

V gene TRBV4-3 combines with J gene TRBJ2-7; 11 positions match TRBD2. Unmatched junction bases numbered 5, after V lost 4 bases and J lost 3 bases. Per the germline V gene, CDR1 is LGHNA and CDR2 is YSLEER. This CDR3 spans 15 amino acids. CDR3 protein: CASSRGLAGDYEQYF. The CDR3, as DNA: TGCGCCAGCAGCCGCGGACTAGCGGGCGACTACGAGCAGTACTTC.

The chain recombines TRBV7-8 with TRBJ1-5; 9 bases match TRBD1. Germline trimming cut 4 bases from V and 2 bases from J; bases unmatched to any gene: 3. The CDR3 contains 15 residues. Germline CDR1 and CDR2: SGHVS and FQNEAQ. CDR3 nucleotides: TGTGCCAGCAGCTCACAGGGGGCTGGCAATCAGCCCCAGCATTTT. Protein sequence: CASSSQGAGNQPQHF.

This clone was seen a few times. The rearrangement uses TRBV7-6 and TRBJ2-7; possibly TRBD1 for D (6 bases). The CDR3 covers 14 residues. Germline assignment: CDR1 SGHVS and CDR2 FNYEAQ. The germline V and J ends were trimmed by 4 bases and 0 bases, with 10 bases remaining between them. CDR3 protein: CASSSRGPSYEQYF. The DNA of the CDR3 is TGTGCCAGCAGCTCCAGGGGCCCCTCCTACGAGCAGTACTTC.

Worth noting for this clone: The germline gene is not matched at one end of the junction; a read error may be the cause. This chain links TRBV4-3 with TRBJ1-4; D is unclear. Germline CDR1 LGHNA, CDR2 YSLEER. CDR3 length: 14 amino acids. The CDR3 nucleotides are TGCGCCAGCAGCCAAGATTATGGGCGAGAACACAATATTTTT. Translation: CASSQDYGREHNIF.

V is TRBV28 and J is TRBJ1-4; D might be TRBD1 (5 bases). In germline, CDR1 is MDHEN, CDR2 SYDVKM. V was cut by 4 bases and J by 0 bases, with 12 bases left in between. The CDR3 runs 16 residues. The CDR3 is CASSSPQVATNEKLFF. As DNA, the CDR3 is TGTGCCAGCAGTTCCCCACAGGTTGCAACTAATGAAAAACTGTTTTTT.